The clone carrying this T cell receptor beta chain has a handful of counts. As yet, its antigen is unknown. CDR1 MNHNS and CDR2 SASEGT come from the germline V gene. Trimming cost V 5 bases and J 4 bases; bases outside gene matches: 13. The CDR3 spans 17 residues. TCR beta CDR3 sequences were amplified from RNA transcripts. The primer set for the first-round RT-PCR of the TCR CDR3 was HTBI. TCRdb fed the multiplex PCR reads into MiXCR, producing one record per CDR3 protein. The repertoire holds 300,000 to 450,000 distinct CDR3 sequences, with about 25% as singletons. This entry belongs to a study of T cells in Graves' hyperthyroidism and ophthalmopathy. Whole-study results and caveats: Most thyroid clonotypes expanded above 0.001 appeared in blood too.

The source is a man over 45 with Graves' hyperthyroidism. Sequenced sample: blood. The chain is built from TRBV6-1 and TRBJ2-5; 10 positions agree with TRBD2. This CDR3 reads CASSPSGRATGRETQYF. The CDR3 DNA reads TGTGCCAGCAGTCCAAGCGGGAGGGCCACAGGGAGAGAGACCCAGTACTTC.